This entry lists 22 T cell receptor beta chains sequenced from one sample in a study of T-cell reconstitution after alpha-beta-depleted transplantation in children. It was with unique molecular identifiers that the TCRbeta library was prepared. TCRdb redid the calling of the PCR reads with MiXCR, one entry per CDR3 protein. This table has a few hundred thousand distinct CDR3 sequences, over 20% appearing once. Source: PBMCs, taken before TCRalphabeta/CD19-depleted stem cell transplant. All receptors derive from a boy in the first two years of life with Wiskott-Aldrich syndrome, due to receive a stem cell transplant.

The chain's CDR3 is CASSLGPSGSSYNEQFF. The CDR3 bases are TGTGCCAGCAGCTTAGGTCCTAGCGGGAGCTCCTACAATGAGCAGTTCTTC. The chain carries TRBV7-9 and TRBJ2-1, with 10 bases fitting TRBD2. The V gene end was trimmed by 1 base and the J gene end by 0 bases; junction bases not matched to a gene: 3. The germline V gene has CDR1 SEHNR and CDR2 FQNEAQ (reference sequence). The CDR3 has 17 residues.

This clonotype was counted only a few times. The chain employs TRBV10-3 and TRBJ1-2; 8 nucleotides agree with TRBD1. The V and J ends lost 5 bases and 8 bases, in that order; junction bases with no gene match: 7. The CDR3 is 13 amino acids. Per germline, CDR1 ENHRY and CDR2 SYGVKD. The CDR3, as DNA: TGTGCCATCAGTCGGACAGGGCTGGAGGGCTACACCTTC. This codes for CAISRTGLEGYTF.

The chain uses TRBV5-1 and TRBJ1-1; 8 positions match TRBD1. Unmatched junction bases numbered 4, after V lost 0 bases and J lost 3 bases. The CDR3 has 15 amino acids. CDR1 SGHRS and CDR2 YFSETQ come from the germline V gene. CDR3 nucleotide sequence: TGCGCCAGCAGCTTGGTCGGACAGGGATACACTGAAGCTTTCTTT. This translates into CASSLVGQGYTEAFF.

The V and J genes are TRBV28 and TRBJ2-1, with 9 bases matching TRBD2. The CDR3 contains 15 residues. J was trimmed by 10 bases and V by 3 bases; bases with no gene match: 10. CDR1 and CDR2 from the germline V gene are MDHEN and SYDVKM. CDR3: CASSLVVAGVGEQFF. In DNA, the CDR3 is TGTGCCAGCAGTTTGGTGGTAGCGGGAGTGGGGGAGCAGTTCTTC. Variable domain in full (rest from reference TRBV28 and TRBJ2-1): DVKVTQSSRYLVKRTGEKVFLECVQDMDHENMFWYRQDPGLGLRLIYFSYDVKMKEKGDIPEGYSVSREKKERFSLILESASTNQTSMYLCASSLVVAGVGEQFFGPGTRLTVL.

This clonotype has a handful of counts. The chain couples TRBV10-3 to TRBJ2-7; TRBD2 aligns across 7 bases. The CDR3 is 11 residues long. Germline V gene data show CDR1 as ENHRY and CDR2 as SYGVKD. V shed 10 bases, J shed 3 bases, and the junction held 3 bases outside the gene matches. In nucleotides, the CDR3 is TGTGCCACGCTAGCGGTCTACGAGCAGTACTTC. It codes for CATLAVYEQYF.

This clonotype showed up just a few times. CDR3 loop: CSVLRLAGSYEQYF. The CDR3 nucleotides are TGCAGCGTCCTTAGACTAGCGGGTAGCTACGAGCAGTACTTC. V gene TRBV29-1 combines with J gene TRBJ2-7; 10 bases agree with TRBD2. The CDR3 loop spans 14 amino acids. Germline V gene lookup returns CDR1 SQVTM and CDR2 ANQGSEA. V lost 6 bases to trimming and J lost 3 bases; unmatched junction nucleotides: 8.

The chain joins TRBV11-2 to TRBJ2-3; D is perhaps TRBD2 (5 bases). From germline, CDR1 is SGHAT and CDR2 FQNNGV. V dropped 7 bases and J dropped 0 bases, with 11 bases sitting between them. The CDR3 covers 14 residues. The CDR3 DNA reads TGTGCCAGCATGCCAGCGGCAAGCACAGATACGCAGTATTTT. This sequence encodes CASMPAASTDTQYF.

This chain joins TRBV10-2 and TRBJ2-7, with 11 bases aligning to TRBD2. In germline, CDR1 is WSHSY, CDR2 SAAADI. J lost 13 bases, V lost 4 bases, and 3 bases had no gene match. The CDR3 loop spans 11 amino acids. CDR3 sequence (DNA): TGCGCCAGCAGTGGGACTAGCGGGCCATACTTC. Its translation is CASSGTSGPYF.

V is TRBV7-3 and J is TRBJ2-2, with 11 bases lining up with TRBD2. There are 17 residues in the CDR3. The V and J ends lost 4 bases and 5 bases, in that order; junction bases with no gene match: 9. Germline V gene lookup returns CDR1 SGHTA and CDR2 FQGTGA. The CDR3 loop is CASSSIPSGRPTGELFF. The CDR3 DNA reads TGTGCCAGCAGCTCCATCCCTAGCGGGAGGCCAACCGGGGAGCTGTTTTTT.

This clonotype is a singleton in its sample. The gene calls are TRBV10-3 and TRBJ1-2; D perhaps matches TRBD1 (6 bases). Deletions cut 7 bases from V and 2 bases from J, with 11 bases between. The germline V gene encodes CDR1 ENHRY and CDR2 SYGVKD. This CDR3 is 13 amino acids long. The CDR3: CAINDGQNYGYTF. The CDR3 coding sequence is TGTGCCATCAATGACGGACAGAACTATGGCTACACCTTC.

V and J are TRBV5-1 and TRBJ2-1; maybe TRBD1 (5 bases). CDR1 and CDR2 (germline): SGHRS, YFSETQ. V was shortened by 4 bases and J by 0 bases, with 14 bases between the two germline ends. The CDR3 contains 16 residues. This CDR3 reads CASSTGDSSSYNEQFF. The CDR3 coding sequence is TGCGCCAGCAGCACAGGAGACTCTAGCTCCTACAATGAGCAGTTCTTC.

At least ten counts were recorded for this clonotype. V is TRBV29-1 and J is TRBJ1-1, with D uncertain. The CDR3 runs 10 residues. Per germline, CDR1 SQVTM and CDR2 ANQGSEA. Trimming took off 4 bases at V and 8 bases at J, with 8 bases between the two ends. The CDR3, as DNA: TGCAGCGTTGTTACTGTCGAAGCTTTCTTT. It is translated as CSVVTVEAFF.

The genes are TRBV2 and TRBJ2-1; D gene ambiguous. V lost 7 bases and J 5 bases, leaving 6 bases between the germline ends. Germline CDR1 and CDR2: SNHLY and FYNNEI. The CDR3 length is 11 residues. The chain's CDR3 is CASTVDNEQFF. The CDR3 nucleotides are TGTGCCAGCACCGTCGACAATGAGCAGTTCTTC. The full variable domain, with the rest looked up from reference TRBV2 and TRBJ2-1, is EPEVTQTPSHQVTQMGQEVILRCVPISNHLYFYWYRQILGQKVEFLVSFYNNEISEKSEIFDDQFSVERPDGSNFTLKIRSTKLEDSAMYFCASTVDNEQFFGPGTRLTVL.

The chain uses TRBV5-1 and TRBJ2-7, with 8 positions matching TRBD2. Trimming at V came to 4 bases and at J to 6 bases, leaving 6 bases not matched to a gene. Germline V CDR1 and CDR2: SGHRS, YFSETQ. The CDR3 runs to 13 residues. The CDR3 spells CASSDSGTAEQYF. CDR3 nucleotides: TGCGCCAGCAGCGATAGCGGGACCGCCGAGCAGTACTTC.

The chain combines TRBV7-6 with TRBJ2-5; D possibly corresponds to TRBD2 (6 bases). CDR1 is SGHVS, CDR2 FNYEAQ, per germline. Trimming shortened V by 2 bases and J by 4 bases, and 8 bases separated the two germline ends. CDR3 length: 13 amino acids. The CDR3 DNA reads as TGTGCCAGCAGCTTATCGGGGGTAGAGACCCAGTACTTC. Encoded protein: CASSLSGVETQYF.

This clonotype has just a few counts. The gene calls are TRBV5-1 and TRBJ1-2; D remains unclear. Germline V CDR1 and CDR2: SGHRS, YFSETQ. Trimming pared 0 bases from V and 7 bases from J, leaving 10 bases between. This CDR3 has 13 residues. CDR3 coding DNA: TGCGCCAGCAGCTTGGATGGGGAAGGTGGCTACACCTTC. This gives the protein CASSLDGEGGYTF.

The rearrangement uses TRBV5-1 and TRBJ2-5; weak D call: TRBD1 (6 bases). V was cut by 4 bases and J by 2 bases, with 15 bases left in between. This CDR3 region has 15 residues. Germline V gives CDR1 SGHRS, CDR2 YFSETQ. The CDR3 is CASSPRDIYQETQYF. CDR3 bases: TGCGCCAGCAGCCCCAGGGACATCTATCAAGAGACCCAGTACTTC.

In its sample, this clonotype was seen a few times. The rearrangement joins TRBV20-1 to TRBJ2-1; possibly TRBD2 for D (7 bases). The CDR3 is 13 residues long. Germline-derived CDR1 and CDR2 are DFQATT and SNEGSKA (reference sequence). CDR3 sequence (DNA): TGCAGGCCTGGGAGGGCAGGGGTCGATGAGCAGTTCTTC. Protein product: CRPGRAGVDEQFF.

This clonotype has only a few counts. The chain recombines TRBV12-3 or TRBV12-4 with TRBJ2-5, with D perhaps TRBD2 (6 bases). V was cut by 6 bases and J by 3 bases, with 20 bases left in between. The length of the CDR3 is 16 residues. The CDR3 nucleotides are TGTGCCAGCAGCCCCGATTGGAGGGGCCTGGAAGAGACCCAGTACTTC. Amino acid sequence: CASSPDWRGLEETQYF.

This clonotype appeared a few times. A junction boundary mismatches the germline segment, possibly from a read error. CDR3: CASSLERGRVDSFF. The CDR3 DNA reads TGTGCCAGCAGCTTAGAAAGGGGTAGGGTGGACAGTTTCTTC. The chain has TRBV11-2 and TRBJ2-5; D might be TRBD1 (6 bases). CDR3 size: 14 residues. CDR1 SGHAT and CDR2 FQNNGV come from the germline V gene.

This clonotype has just a few counts. The chain joins TRBV9 to TRBJ1-2, with 9 bases matching TRBD1. J gave up 6 bases and V 3 bases, and 12 bases lay outside the gene matches. Germline V CDR1 and CDR2: SGDLS, YYNGEE. The CDR3 is 16 residues long. The CDR3 loop reads CASSANLGQGKDGYTF. The CDR3 DNA reads TGTGCCAGCAGCGCCAATCTGGGACAGGGAAAGGATGGCTACACCTTC.

The CDR3 spells CATSDFAQQETQYF. CDR3 DNA: TGTGCCACCAGTGATTTTGCGCAGCAAGAGACCCAGTACTTC. This chain connects TRBV24-1 to TRBJ2-5; D gene ambiguous. The CDR3 loop spans 14 amino acids. Between the trimmed V and J ends, which lost 1 base and 2 bases, there was a span of 7 bases. Per germline, CDR1 KGHDR and CDR2 SFDVKD.